This T cell receptor (beta chain) is from a study of OX40 agonist ivuxolimab in advanced cancers. Study in general: It was permissible to have had prior anti-PD-1, anti-PD-L1 or anti-CTLA-4 therapy, and less than 45% had some.

To note about this clone: Its antigen is not known.

General observations from the study: CD4+ and CD8+ blood T cells expanded clonally by week 6 at 0.1 to 3.0 mg/kg.

Germline values: CDR1 SGHRS, CDR2 YFSETQ. This CDR3 region has 14 residues. V lost 4 bases and J 9 bases, leaving 17 bases between the germline ends. Measured with immunoSEQ multiplex PCR; TCRdb has only the in-frame clones, and not every one. This table holds tens of thousands of clones, about 83% found once. The genes are TRBV5-1 and TRBJ2-1; TRBD2 might be the D (5 bases). This TCR derives from an adult with an advanced solid tumor such as melanoma, head and neck, liver or kidney cancer. The sequencing used CD4+ or CD8+ T cells sorted from blood, collected in a trial of the OX40 agonist ivuxolimab. CDR3: CASSAGGGYGEQFF. The CDR3 nucleotides read TGCGCCAGCAGCGCAGGTGGCGGGTATGGTGAGCAGTTCTTC. The full variable domain, in which reference TRBV5-1 and TRBJ2-1 provide the parts outside the CDR3, is KAGVTQTPRYLIKTRGQQVTLSCSPISGHRSVSWYQQTPGQGLQFLFEYFSETQRNKGNFPGRFSGRQFSNSRSEMNVSTLELGDSALYLCASSAGGGYGEQFFGPGTRLTVL.